The 29 T cell receptor beta chains below were found in one sample sequenced in a study of T-cell reconstitution after alpha-beta-depleted transplantation in children. It was with unique molecular identifiers that the TCRbeta library was prepared. TCRdb itself ran the PCR reads through MiXCR, one entry per CDR3 protein. This sample has around 960,000 distinct CDR3 sequences, with under 30% found just once. Source: PBMCs, mostly from graft donor cells, taken 360 days after TCRalphabeta/CD19-depleted stem cell transplant. These receptor sequences come from a boy in the first two years of life who had a stem cell transplant for SCID, so the T cells may come from the graft donor.

This sequence joins TRBV6-5 and TRBJ1-1; the D is unclear. Trimming removed 4 bases at V and 5 bases at J, with 14 bases between. Germline V gives CDR1 MNHEY, CDR2 SVGAGI. The CDR3 sequence is 14 residues long. The CDR3 DNA reads as TGTGCCAGCAGTTCCGGCGCCCGATGGACTGAAGCTTTCTTT. Its protein is CASSSGARWTEAFF.

The table lists this clonotype with many counts. The chain carries TRBV9 and TRBJ2-1; weak D call: TRBD2 (5 bases). The germline gives CDR1 SGDLS, CDR2 YYNGEE. This CDR3 comprises 14 residues. V was cut by 4 bases and J by 3 bases, with 11 bases left in between. The CDR3 here is CASSPGGRYNEQFF. The CDR3 nucleotides are TGTGCCAGCAGCCCAGGAGGCCGCTACAATGAGCAGTTCTTC.

J is TRBJ2-2 and V is TRBV7-7, with unresolved D. The CDR3 is 15 amino acids. Germline-derived CDR1 and CDR2 are SSHAT and FNYEAQ (reference sequence). V was cut by 5 bases and J by 1 base, with 11 bases left in between. The CDR3 coding sequence is TGTGCCAGCAGCGCCTCCGATCGGAACACCGGGGAGCTGTTTTTT. This codes for CASSASDRNTGELFF.

This sequence joins TRBV27 and TRBJ2-3, with 8 bases matching TRBD2. This CDR3 region has 15 residues. CDR1 is MNHEY and CDR2 is SMNVEV in the germline V gene (reference sequence). The J segment lost 3 bases and the V segment lost 5 bases, leaving 7 bases of the junction unmatched. The CDR3 DNA follows: TGTGCCAGCAGTCACGGGACTAGGCCAACAGATACGCAGTATTTT. This translates into CASSHGTRPTDTQYF.

This clonotype came up a few times. The J gene is TRBJ2-5, the V gene TRBV30; D unclear. The V end lost 2 bases, the J end lost 1 base, and 2 bases lay between the germline ends. Germline assignment: CDR1 GTSNPN and CDR2 SVGIG (reference sequence). CDR3 length equals 11 residues. Here the CDR3 DNA reads TGTGCCTGGAGTTCCCAAGAGACCCAGTACTTC. Translating gives CAWSSQETQYF.

The chain links TRBV20-1 to TRBJ2-1, with 16 bases identical to TRBD2. V was pared by 5 bases and J by 5 bases, with 6 bases of the junction left unmatched. The germline CDR1 and CDR2 sequences are DFQATT and SNEGSKA (reference sequence). The CDR3 covers 16 residues. The CDR3 nucleotides read TGCAGTGCTCCGGAGGGACTAGCGGGGGGGGACAATGAGCAGTTCTTC. Translating gives CSAPEGLAGGDNEQFF.

This clonotype was detected a few times. This chain links TRBV12-3 or TRBV12-4 with TRBJ1-2; a weak D match, TRBD1 (6 bases). This CDR3 region has 15 residues. The germline V and J ends were trimmed by 3 bases and 3 bases, with 14 bases remaining between them. This CDR3 is CASSLNRVADYGYTF. CDR3 DNA sequence: TGTGCCAGCAGTTTGAACAGGGTAGCTGACTATGGCTACACCTTC.

A word on this clonotype: A read error may account for a junction end that differs from germline. This chain joins TRBV12-3 or TRBV12-4 and TRBJ2-1; D possibly corresponds to TRBD2 (6 bases). The CDR3 has 14 amino acids. In DNA form, the CDR3 reads TGTGCCACCAGTCTTCCCGTGGGGGGCAATGAGCAGTTCTTC. Protein sequence: CATSLPVGGNEQFF.

The chain links TRBV19 to TRBJ2-1; 8 bases align to TRBD2. In germline, CDR1 is LNHDA, CDR2 SQIVND (reference sequence). V shed 0 bases and J 5 bases; nucleotides not matched to a gene: 9. This CDR3 has 17 amino acids. Here the CDR3 reads CASSIERKRGLHNEQFF. As DNA, the CDR3 is TGTGCCAGTAGTATAGAGCGGAAGCGGGGGCTACACAATGAGCAGTTCTTC.

V and J are TRBV12-3 or TRBV12-4 and TRBJ2-2; no clear D. Trimming left V 6 bases short and J 6 bases short, with 11 bases between. The CDR3 is made up of 13 amino acids. CDR3 amino acids: CASRTFDAGELFF. CDR3 DNA: TGTGCCAGCAGAACCTTTGATGCCGGGGAGCTGTTTTTT.

The gene calls are TRBV20-1 and TRBJ2-2; 11 bases fit TRBD2. Germline CDR1 is DFQATT and CDR2 is SNEGSKA (reference sequence). CDR3 length equals 16 residues. The V segment lost 6 bases and the J segment 5 bases; nucleotides outside the gene matches: 11. The CDR3 DNA is TGCAGTGCCCTAAGACTAGCGGGGCTGGGGACCGGGGAGCTGTTTTTT. This sequence encodes CSALRLAGLGTGELFF.

The V gene is TRBV6-5, the J gene TRBJ2-5, with TRBD2 matching 8 bases. The ends lost 0 bases at V and 5 bases at J; junction bases unmatched: 2. Germline CDR1 MNHEY, CDR2 SVGAGI. The CDR3 consists of 14 residues. The CDR3: CASSYSAGEETQYF. CDR3 sequence (DNA): TGTGCCAGCAGTTACTCAGCGGGAGAGGAGACCCAGTACTTC.

This clonotype was detected only a few times. The chain employs TRBV29-1 and TRBJ2-3; possibly TRBD1 for D (5 bases). Trimming removed 3 bases from V and 2 bases from J, with 6 bases in between. This CDR3 spans 12 amino acids. Germline V gene sequence: CDR1 SQVTM, CDR2 ANQGSEA. CDR3 nucleotides: TGCAGCGTTGATGGGGCCACAGATACGCAGTATTTT. Translation gives CSVDGATDTQYF.

The rearrangement joins TRBV12-3 or TRBV12-4 to TRBJ2-5; D tentatively reads TRBD1 or TRBD2 (5 bases each). This CDR3 is built from 14 residues. V lost 6 bases and J lost 1, with 12 bases in between. The CDR3 nucleotides are TGTGCCAGCAGCGGCCAGGGAGCCCAAGAGACCCAGTACTTC. Its translation: CASSGQGAQETQYF.

The sample holds a few counts of this clonotype. V usage is TRBV7-6 and J usage is TRBJ2-1, with 7 bases lining up with TRBD1. The CDR3 sequence is 15 residues long. Losses at the gene ends were 1 base for V and 7 bases for J; bases not matched to a gene: 7. CDR1 and CDR2 from the germline V gene are SGHVS and FNYEAQ. CDR3 sequence: CASSLVIEGANEQFF. The DNA of the CDR3 is TGTGCCAGCAGCTTAGTCATAGAGGGGGCGAATGAGCAGTTCTTC.

The chain uses TRBV4-1 and TRBJ2-7, with 7 bases lining up with TRBD1. Germline V gives CDR1 MGHRA, CDR2 YSYEKL. The CDR3 extends over 18 amino acids. The ends lost 0 bases at V and 1 base at J; junction bases unmatched: 12. The CDR3 nucleotides are TGCGCCAGCAGCCAAGAGGCCCCGGGTGGCAGGGGGTCCTACGAGCAGTACTTC. Its protein is CASSQEAPGGRGSYEQYF.

The genes are TRBV12-3 or TRBV12-4 and TRBJ2-7; 7 bases are shared with TRBD2. This CDR3 region has 17 residues. The J segment lost 2 bases and the V segment lost 3 bases, leaving 13 bases of the junction unmatched. The CDR3 protein is CASSFGNYVGGTYEQYF. DNA of the CDR3: TGTGCCAGCAGTTTTGGGAACTATGTCGGGGGGACCTACGAGCAGTACTTC.

This clonotype was observed a handful of times. DNA of the CDR3: TGTGCCAGCAGCTGGGGCGGGGGATACAATGAGCAGTTCTTC. Translated: CASSWGGGYNEQFF. This chain connects TRBV6-2 or TRBV6-3 to TRBJ2-1; 7 nucleotides agree with TRBD2. Germline assignment: CDR1 MNHEY and CDR2 SVGEGT. This CDR3 is built from 14 residues. J gave up 4 bases and V 6 bases, and 6 bases lay outside the gene matches.

The V gene is TRBV5-1, the J gene TRBJ1-2; TRBD1 agrees at 8 bases. The CDR3 length is 16 residues. Germline CDR1 is SGHRS and CDR2 is YFSETQ. V lost 4 bases, J lost 5 bases, and 13 bases stayed unmatched. The CDR3 spells CASSPWGQETIYGYTF. The CDR3 DNA reads TGCGCCAGCAGCCCATGGGGACAGGAGACCATATATGGCTACACCTTC.

The chain carries TRBV5-1 and TRBJ2-1; TRBD1 matches at 7 bases. The CDR3 has 13 residues. CDR1 and CDR2 (germline): SGHRS, YFSETQ. Germline trimming cut 4 bases from V and 7 bases from J; bases unmatched to any gene: 5. The CDR3 is CASSRKGANEQFF. The CDR3 bases are TGCGCCAGCAGCAGAAAGGGGGCGAATGAGCAGTTCTTC.

The CDR3 DNA reads TGCAGTGCTAGAGGCCCTAGTACCGAGCAGTACTTC. Translating gives CSARGPSTEQYF. The V gene is TRBV20-1, the J gene TRBJ2-7; D is undetermined. The CDR3 length is 12 residues. Trimming pared 1 base from V and 6 bases from J, leaving 10 bases between. Germline V CDR1 and CDR2: DFQATT, SNEGSKA (reference sequence).

The chain employs TRBV18 and TRBJ2-5, with 9 bases matching TRBD1. The CDR3 is made up of 16 amino acids. The junction had 11 bases not matched to a gene; V was cut back by 4 bases and J by 5 bases. Germline-derived CDR1 and CDR2 are KGHSH and LQKENI. CDR3 sequence (DNA): TGTGCCAGCTCACGACCGGGACAGGGAGTAATCGAGACCCAGTACTTC. Protein product: CASSRPGQGVIETQYF.

This clonotype was counted a few times. The chain combines TRBV24-1 with TRBJ2-2, with 7 bases lining up with TRBD1. CDR1 KGHDR and CDR2 SFDVKD come from the germline V gene. V was clipped by 4 bases and J by 8 bases; unmatched bases: 6. The CDR3 extends over 14 amino acids. The CDR3 DNA reads TGTGCCACCAGTGACCAGGACAGGTCTGGGGAGCTGTTTTTT. This gives the protein CATSDQDRSGELFF.

This clonotype was seen a handful of times. This sequence joins TRBV6-1 and TRBJ1-1, with unresolved D. CDR1 MNHNS and CDR2 SASEGT come from the germline V gene. V lost 1 base and J 4 bases, leaving 10 bases between the germline ends. The CDR3 is made up of 14 amino acids. The CDR3 DNA follows: TGTGCCAGCAGTGAAGGGCGCCGCGGCACTGAAGCTTTCTTT. Its protein is CASSEGRRGTEAFF.

This clonotype was observed at least ten times. The rearrangement links TRBV29-1 to TRBJ2-1; possibly TRBD2 for D (5 bases). Germline lookup yields CDR1 SQVTM and CDR2 ANQGSEA. The V gene lost 6 bases and the J gene lost 1 base, with 13 bases spanning the gap. The CDR3 consists of 14 residues. The CDR3 here is CSVPGVASYNEQFF. The CDR3 DNA sequence: TGCAGCGTGCCCGGGGTTGCGTCCTACAATGAGCAGTTCTTC.

This chain links TRBV5-6 with TRBJ2-1; D uncertain. The germline V gene encodes CDR1 SGHDT and CDR2 YYEEEE. This CDR3 comprises 15 residues. The V end lost 2 bases, the J end lost 0 bases, and 9 bases lay between the germline ends. CDR3 sequence reads: CASSLVQNSYNEQFF. DNA for the CDR3: TGTGCCAGCAGCTTAGTACAGAACTCCTACAATGAGCAGTTCTTC. The complete variable domain, with remaining parts taken from reference TRBV5-6 and TRBJ2-1, reads DAGVTQSPTHLIKTRGQQVTLRCSPKSGHDTVSWYQQALGQGPQFIFQYYEEEERQRGNFPDRFSGHQFPNYSSELNVNALLLGDSALYLCASSLVQNSYNEQFFGPGTRLTVL.

This clonotype has more than one count but fewer than ten. This chain uses TRBV6-5 with TRBJ1-1; 7 bases fit TRBD1. This CDR3 has 14 residues. The V gene end was trimmed by 6 bases and the J gene end by 0 bases; junction bases not matched to a gene: 4. Per germline, CDR1 MNHEY and CDR2 SVGAGI. Written as DNA, the CDR3 is TGTGCCAGCAGGATACAGGGGTTGAACACTGAAGCTTTCTTT. Translation gives CASRIQGLNTEAFF.

The chain links TRBV29-1 to TRBJ2-7; TRBD2 aligns across 7 bases. The V gene end was trimmed by 7 bases and the J gene end by 1 base; junction bases not matched to a gene: 10. The germline CDR1 and CDR2 sequences are SQVTM and ANQGSEA. The CDR3 runs 14 residues. CDR3 nucleotides: TGCAGCGCTTCCGAAGCGGGGCGATCCTACGAGCAGTACTTC. It translates to CSASEAGRSYEQYF.

This sequence joins TRBV7-3 and TRBJ2-2; TRBD2 agrees at 7 bases. Unmatched junction bases numbered 6, after V lost 4 bases and J lost 4 bases. This CDR3 has 15 residues. CDR1 and CDR2 from the germline V gene are SGHTA and FQGTGA. The CDR3: CASSSRGGSTGELFF. DNA of the CDR3: TGTGCCAGCAGCTCCCGGGGAGGGTCCACCGGGGAGCTGTTTTTT.